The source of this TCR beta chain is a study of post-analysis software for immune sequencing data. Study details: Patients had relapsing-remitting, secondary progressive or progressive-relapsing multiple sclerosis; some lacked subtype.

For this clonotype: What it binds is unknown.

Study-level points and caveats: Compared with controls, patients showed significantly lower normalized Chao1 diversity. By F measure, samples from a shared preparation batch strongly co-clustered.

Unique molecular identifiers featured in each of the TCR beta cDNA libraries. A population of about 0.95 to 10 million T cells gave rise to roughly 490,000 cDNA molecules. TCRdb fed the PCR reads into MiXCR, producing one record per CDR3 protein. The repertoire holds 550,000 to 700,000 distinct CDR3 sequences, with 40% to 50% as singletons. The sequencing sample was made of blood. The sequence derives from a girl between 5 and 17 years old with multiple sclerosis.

This CDR3 reads CSAPTTFQETQYF. Written as DNA, the CDR3 is TGCAGCGCTCCCACGACATTTCAAGAGACCCAGTACTTC. The chain employs TRBV29-1 and TRBJ2-5; D unresolved. In germline, CDR1 is SQVTM, CDR2 ANQGSEA. The CDR3 sequence is 13 residues long. Trimming shortened V by 7 bases and J by 2 bases, and 14 bases separated the two germline ends.